The following is a T cell receptor beta chain sequence with its context. Its antigen is undetermined. This entry belongs to a study of shared clonotypes between healthy human individuals. Study findings and constraints: An expected dependence of interdonor clonotype sharing on sequencing depth was noted.

The CDR3 runs to 16 residues. Germline V gene lookup returns CDR1 SGHDT and CDR2 YYEEEE. Trimming stripped 2 bases from V and 5 bases from J, with 17 bases between. Some clones are missing from TCRdb's copy, which holds only in-frame ones; the method was immunoSEQ multiplex PCR. The data show more than 2,000,000 clones, with approximately 95% seen just once and 0.39% held by the top ten. This chain uses TRBV5-6 with TRBJ2-1; D perhaps matches TRBD2 (5 bases). Sequenced input: naive CD4+ T cells from PBMCs. Subset reported: CD45RA+ positively selected. This TCR derives from a young man in good health. Some clones in this sample may be carry-over from other donors' samples. The CDR3 DNA reads as TGTGCCAGCAGCTTAGATTGGGCTAGTAGCGACAATGAGCAGTTCTTC. It is translated as CASSLDWASSDNEQFF.